A single sample gave rise to the 13 T cell receptor beta chains below, sequenced in a study of beta chain features in type 1 diabetes. The authors reverse transcribed all of the isolated RNA, so sequencing captured expressed TCRB transcripts. The data were produced by immunoSEQ multiplex PCR, yet TCRdb's version contains in-frame clones alone and is incomplete. The sample lists almost 350,000 clones; around 19% were seen once. Sample: naive CD4+ T cells from blood. These receptors were obtained from a young woman in good health.

This clone was seen a handful of times. The CDR3: CASSLQSSGTEQFF. In nucleotides, the CDR3 is TGTGCCAGCAGCTTACAGTCCAGCGGGACTGAGCAGTTCTTC. V gene TRBV7-2 combines with J gene TRBJ2-1; TRBD2 matches at 7 bases. The CDR3 runs 14 residues. With V trimmed by 2 bases and J by 9 bases, 7 bases remained unmatched. Germline V lookup: CDR1 SGHTA, CDR2 FQGNSA. Combining the CDR3 with reference TRBV7-2 and TRBJ2-1 gives the whole variable domain GAGVSQSPSNKVTEKGKDVELRCDPISGHTALYWYRQSLGQGLEFLIYFQGNSAPDKSGLPSDRFSAERTGGSVSTLTIQRTQQEDSAVYLCASSLQSSGTEQFFGPGTRLTVL.

This clone has more than one count but fewer than ten. The sample has other DNA sequences that encode this CDR3 too. The chain joins TRBV15 to TRBJ2-7; D is ambiguous. Germline V gives CDR1 LNHNV, CDR2 YYDKDF (reference sequence). The CDR3 runs to 12 residues. V shed 1 base and J shed 4 bases, with 5 bases lying between them. The CDR3 nucleotides are TGTGCCACCAGCAGAGCAGGATACGAGCAGTACTTC. It encodes CATSRAGYEQYF.

This clone was counted only a few times. The chain has TRBV5-5 and TRBJ2-1, with D possibly TRBD1 on 5 matching bases. CDR3 length: 15 amino acids. The V and J ends lost 3 bases and 0 bases respectively, with 10 bases between them. Germline V CDR1 and CDR2: SGHKS, YYEKEE (reference sequence). CDR3 protein: CASSSRQSSYNEQFF. Here the CDR3 DNA reads TGTGCCAGCAGCTCACGACAGAGCTCCTACAATGAGCAGTTCTTC.

There are a few counts of this clone. V usage is TRBV7-2 and J usage is TRBJ2-4, with D perhaps matching TRBD2 (6 bases). This CDR3 contains 15 residues. Trimming took 1 base from V and 3 from J, leaving 10 bases between them. Looked up from germline, CDR1 is SGHTA and CDR2 is FQGNSA. This CDR3 is CASSLGLALKNIQYF. In nucleotides, the CDR3 is TGTGCCAGCAGCTTAGGGCTAGCGCTCAAAAACATTCAGTACTTC.

The J gene is TRBJ2-5, the V gene TRBV30; D is uncertain. Looked up from germline, CDR1 is GTSNPN and CDR2 is SVGIG (reference sequence). The ends were cut back, 4 bases at V and 2 bases at J, with 5 bases in the middle. The CDR3 is 11 residues long. The CDR3 DNA sequence: TGTGCCTGGAAGCGACAAGAGACCCAGTACTTC. Its protein product is CAWKRQETQYF.

The chain uses TRBV7-2 and TRBJ1-5; 7 nucleotides align to TRBD1. Germline V lookup: CDR1 SGHTA, CDR2 FQGNSA. This CDR3 has 15 amino acids. V dropped 2 bases and J dropped 6; count of bases not matched to a gene: 7. The CDR3 sequence: CASSLLGQVGQPQHF. The CDR3 region has the DNA TGTGCCAGCAGCTTATTAGGACAGGTTGGTCAGCCCCAGCATTTT.

This clone was detected a few times. The CDR3, as DNA: TGTGCCAGCAGCTTAGGATCCGGGACAGAGGGCGAGCAGTACTTC. This codes for CASSLGSGTEGEQYF. V and J are TRBV7-9 and TRBJ2-7; 7 bases align to TRBD1. This CDR3 has 15 amino acids. The germline V gene has CDR1 SEHNR and CDR2 FQNEAQ (reference sequence). With V trimmed by 1 base and J by 6 bases, 9 bases remained unmatched.

The rearrangement links TRBV4-2 to TRBJ2-7; 7 nucleotides line up with TRBD1. This CDR3 has 15 amino acids. The germline CDR1 and CDR2 sequences are LGHNA and YNFKEQ. Trimming took 4 bases from V and 2 from J; bases not matched to a gene: 8. The CDR3 sequence: CASSPTWGQPYEQYF. The CDR3 nucleotides read TGTGCCAGCAGCCCCACCTGGGGACAGCCCTACGAGCAGTACTTC.

Only a few counts were recorded for this clone. The chain is built from TRBV5-4 and TRBJ2-1; 9 bases align to TRBD2. Germline trimming cut 4 bases from V and 3 bases from J; bases unmatched to any gene: 5. Germline assignment: CDR1 SGHNT and CDR2 YYREEE (reference sequence). The CDR3 is 15 amino acids. This chain's CDR3 is CASSTLAGDYNEQFF. CDR3 nucleotides: TGTGCCAGCAGCACCTTAGCGGGAGACTACAATGAGCAGTTCTTC.

The table lists this clone with a few counts. The CDR3 here is CASSWGGQEEYF. In DNA, the CDR3 is TGCGCCAGCAGCTGGGGGGGACAGGAGGAGTACTTC. The chain links TRBV5-1 to TRBJ2-7; weak D call: TRBD1 (8 bases). V was cut by 3 bases and J by 11 bases, with 15 bases left in between. The length of the CDR3 is 12 residues. Germline V lookup: CDR1 SGHRS, CDR2 YFSETQ.

This clone appeared a few times. The CDR3 DNA reads as TGTGCCAGCAGCTTAATTAGGGACACAAGCACAGATACGCAGTATTTT. Protein sequence: CASSLIRDTSTDTQYF. This sequence joins TRBV7-9 and TRBJ2-3; TRBD1 might be the D (6 bases). Germline assignment: CDR1 SEHNR and CDR2 FQNEAQ (reference sequence). The CDR3 runs 16 residues. Trimming took 2 bases from V and 0 from J, leaving 12 bases between them.

This clone came up a few times. The chain joins TRBV4-3 to TRBJ1-2; 9 bases map to TRBD1. The CDR3 spans 15 residues. The germline CDR1 and CDR2 sequences are LGHNA and YSLEER. The trim removed 4 bases at V and 6 bases at J, leaving 9 bases unmatched. The DNA of the CDR3 is TGCGCCAGCAGCCCACAGGGGGCCCTGGGGGATGGCTACACCTTC. Amino acid sequence: CASSPQGALGDGYTF.

This sequence joins TRBV4-1 and TRBJ2-4, with 8 nucleotides matching TRBD2. Germline V CDR1 and CDR2: MGHRA, YSYEKL. The CDR3 covers 15 residues. V lost 3 bases and J lost 7; bases outside the gene matches: 8. The CDR3, as DNA: TGCGCCAGCAGCCACGTCGCGGGGGGCAGGAACATTCAGTACTTC. It yields the protein CASSHVAGGRNIQYF.